This TCR beta chain came from a study of blood T cell repertoires in COVID-19 (dated by TCRdb to 2020 to 2022). For the study in its entirety: The collaborator samples originated in the United States, Italy and Spain and spanned the acute and convalescent phases of COVID-19. The prospective study material was composed of cDNA or gDNA derived from T cells, B-cell-depleted T cells, or PBMCs. Deeply sampled blood TCRbeta repertoires from subjects exposed to, actively infected with, or recovered from COVID-19 were included in the dataset. The repertoires were released in a freely available public database meant as a resource for research on the immune response to SARS-CoV-2. The samples were drawn from the first 160 participants of the ongoing ImmuneRACE study and from over a thousand subjects provided by 6 global collaborators. A de-identified subject ID, COVID-19 status, age in years and sex were almost always included in the sample metadata. HLA class I and class II types, where available, came from metadata supplied by the sample provider rather than from assay-based typing.

The germline V gene supplies CDR1 SGHRS and CDR2 YFSETQ. Trimming accounts for 4 bases at V and 4 bases at J, while the number of junction bases matched to no gene is 5. Counted from cysteine to phenylalanine, this CDR3 has 14 amino acids. This entry keeps only the CDR3 DNA: 42 bases, framed from base 1. On this clone itself: No antigen is known for it. No base quality information exists; no much larger clone differs at one position.

TCRbeta CDR3 regions were amplified from genomic DNA by means of the immunoSEQ Assay, a bias-controlled multiplex PCR. The paper's data handling went like this. The number of nucleated cells in each sample was estimated from the amplification of reference gene primers within the assay. To quantify the absolute abundance of each unique TCRbeta CDR3 rearrangement, sequence reads were collapsed and filtered. Productive Simpson clonality was computed per sample as the square root of Simpson's diversity index over productive rearrangements. TCRdb carries this immuneACCESS record with in-frame sequences only. Its versions omit some clonotypes, under half of them owing to an unresolved V gene in the studies checked, with the rest unexplained. The V and J calls and the clone size are those of that table, but D and trimming were determined from the DNA. This sample lists roughly 110,000 clones; about 88% were detected once. The biggest ten clones account for over 6.5% of the sample.

Broader findings and caveats from the paper: The quantity of clinical and demographic metadata differed by source and by participant and was supplied without curation.

A second Seattle source provided samples from volunteer blood donors who had recovered from COVID-19. The collaborating institutions used their own protocols to collect whole blood in K2EDTA tubes. For TCRbeta analysis, collaborators shipped samples as frozen whole blood, isolated PBMCs, or DNA extracted from either of those sample types. Sequenced material: peripheral blood. Here the chain combines TRBV5-1 and TRBJ1-5, with 7 bases aligning to TRBD1. This clonotype originated in a woman in her 70s who had recovered from COVID-19. The sequenced DNA is TGCGCCAGCAGCGCAGGGGGTTTGAATCAGCCCCAGCATTTT. Its protein product is CASSAGGLNQPQHF.